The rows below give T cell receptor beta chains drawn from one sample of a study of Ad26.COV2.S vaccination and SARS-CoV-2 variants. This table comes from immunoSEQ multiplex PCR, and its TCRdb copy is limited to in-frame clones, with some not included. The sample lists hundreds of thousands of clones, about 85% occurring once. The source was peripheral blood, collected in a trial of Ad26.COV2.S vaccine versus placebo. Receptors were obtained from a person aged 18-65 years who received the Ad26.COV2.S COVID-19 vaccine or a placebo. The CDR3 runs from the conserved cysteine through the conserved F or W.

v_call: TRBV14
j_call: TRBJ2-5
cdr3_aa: CASSQNKETGGQETQYF

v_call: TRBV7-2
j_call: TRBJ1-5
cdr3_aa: CASSPQGDSRQPQHF

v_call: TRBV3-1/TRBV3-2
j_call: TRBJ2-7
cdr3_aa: CASSQVGFSGQGAYEQYF

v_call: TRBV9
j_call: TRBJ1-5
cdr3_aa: CASSARTGEDMLSNQPQHF

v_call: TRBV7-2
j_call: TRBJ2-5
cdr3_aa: CASSLARRETQYF

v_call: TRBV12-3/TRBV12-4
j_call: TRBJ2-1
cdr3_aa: CASSLTRNNEQFF

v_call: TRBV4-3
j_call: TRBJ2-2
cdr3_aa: CASSQDRGINTGELFF

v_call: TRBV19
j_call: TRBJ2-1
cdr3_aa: CASSIGVSYNEQFF

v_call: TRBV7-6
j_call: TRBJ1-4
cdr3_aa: CASSLTGQGLGEKLFF

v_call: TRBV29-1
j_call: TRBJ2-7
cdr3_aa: CSVAEVPRAEQYF

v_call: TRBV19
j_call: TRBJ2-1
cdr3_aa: CASSFTGTSYNEQFF

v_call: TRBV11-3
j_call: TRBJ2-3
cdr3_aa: CASSQKGGKDSTDTQYF

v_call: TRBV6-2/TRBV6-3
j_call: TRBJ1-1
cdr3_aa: CASSPTGGRTEAFF

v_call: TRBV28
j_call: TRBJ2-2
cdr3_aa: CASTLNGELFF

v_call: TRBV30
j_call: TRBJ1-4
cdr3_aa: CAYGGTGRGEKLFF

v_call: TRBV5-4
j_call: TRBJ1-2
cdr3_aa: CASTSPGQSDYGYTF

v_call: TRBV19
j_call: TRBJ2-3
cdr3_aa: CASSIQGLAGSTQYF

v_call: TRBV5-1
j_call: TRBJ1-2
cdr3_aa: CASSLEGNSYTF

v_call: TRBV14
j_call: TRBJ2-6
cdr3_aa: CASSQVPRHDLIDSGANVLTF